This passage covers 28 T cell receptor beta chains from one sample sequenced in a study of blood T cell repertoires in COVID-19. Measured with immunoSEQ multiplex PCR; TCRdb has only the in-frame clones, and not every one. The data contain 110,000 to 150,000 clones, 65% to 85% of them singletons. Sample: peripheral blood. The receptors originated from a human donor in a cohort sampled during active COVID-19.

The J gene is TRBJ2-7, the V gene TRBV23-1; D is perhaps TRBD1 or TRBD2 (9 bases each). TRBV23-1 is assigned to the ORF class and has an uncertain function. This CDR3 contains 19 residues. The V end lost 0 bases, the J end lost 4 bases, and 25 bases lay between the germline ends. The CDR3 DNA reads as TGCGCCAGCAGTCAATCCGGGACAGGGAATCTAGCGGGGTGGTACGAGCAGTACTTC. Translated, it gives CASSQSGTGNLAGWYEQYF.

This clone has only a few counts. This chain uses TRBV28 with TRBJ2-7; TRBD1 might be the D (5 bases). Trimming removed 6 bases at V and 4 bases at J, with 13 bases between. Germline CDR1 and CDR2: MDHEN and SYDVKM. This CDR3 has 13 amino acids. The CDR3 reads CASSSLDSYEQYF. CDR3 nucleotides: TGTGCCAGCAGCTCACTTGACAGTTACGAGCAGTACTTC.

The chain employs TRBV11-2 and TRBJ2-3; 7 nucleotides align to TRBD1. This CDR3 comprises 19 residues. CDR1 and CDR2 from the germline V gene are SGHAT and FQNNGV. Losses at the gene ends were 2 bases for V and 1 base for J; bases not matched to a gene: 15. The CDR3 DNA follows: TGTGCCAGCAGCTTACCATCGGTCCCGGGACAGACCGGCACAGATACGCAGTATTTT. This encodes CASSLPSVPGQTGTDTQYF.

This chain links TRBV5-1 with TRBJ2-3; 7 nucleotides align to TRBD1. The V segment lost 5 bases and the J segment 0 bases; nucleotides outside the gene matches: 0. Per germline, CDR1 SGHRS and CDR2 YFSETQ. The CDR3 is made up of 13 amino acids. The CDR3 nucleotides are TGCGCCAGCAGGACAGGGAGCACAGATACGCAGTATTTT. Translated: CASRTGSTDTQYF.

Only a few counts were recorded for this clone. The V and J genes are TRBV27 and TRBJ1-5; 8 bases are shared with TRBD1. This CDR3 has 13 amino acids. V lost 5 bases and J lost 6; bases outside the gene matches: 3. Germline assignment: CDR1 MNHEY and CDR2 SMNVEV (reference sequence). The CDR3 is CASSADRGQPQHF. CDR3 DNA sequence: TGTGCCAGCAGTGCCGACAGGGGTCAGCCCCAGCATTTT.

The V call is TRBV6-5, the J call TRBJ1-3; a weak D match, TRBD1 (5 bases). Trimming pared 3 bases from V and 2 bases from J, leaving 11 bases between. Germline CDR1 is MNHEY and CDR2 is SVGAGI. The CDR3 loop spans 15 amino acids. Here the CDR3 reads CASSYAGGTGNTIYF. The DNA for the CDR3 is TGTGCCAGCAGTTATGCCGGGGGGACTGGAAACACCATATATTTT.

This chain joins TRBV9 and TRBJ2-5, with D tentatively TRBD2 (6 bases). The CDR3 runs 15 residues. V lost 3 bases to trimming and J lost 5 bases, with 17 bases between them. Germline CDR1 is SGDLS and CDR2 is YYNGEE. The CDR3 bases are TGTGCCAGCAGCGGTTCTAGCGTTTCTTTCGAGACCCAGTACTTC. The encoded protein is CASSGSSVSFETQYF.

This chain uses TRBV2 with TRBJ2-2; 10 nucleotides line up with TRBD1. There are 15 residues in the CDR3. V was clipped by 6 bases and J by 4 bases; unmatched bases: 5. In germline, CDR1 is SNHLY, CDR2 FYNNEI. CDR3 amino acids: CASSLGQGVTGELFF. In nucleotides, the CDR3 is TGTGCCAGCAGCTTAGGACAGGGGGTCACCGGGGAGCTGTTTTTT.

V gene TRBV3-1 (or the pseudogene TRBV3-2) combines with J gene TRBJ1-2; TRBD1 agrees at 7 bases. V lost 1 base to trimming and J lost 8 bases; unmatched junction nucleotides: 7. CDR1 is LGHDT and CDR2 is YNNKEL in the germline V gene (reference sequence). The CDR3 runs 14 residues. The CDR3 DNA follows: TGTGCCAGCAGCCAAGGAACAGACAGGGCCGGCTACACCTTC. Its translation is CASSQGTDRAGYTF.

V usage is TRBV19 and J usage is TRBJ1-1, with 8 bases fitting TRBD1. Germline V gene data show CDR1 as LNHDA and CDR2 as SQIVND (reference sequence). This CDR3 region has 15 residues. V dropped 2 bases and J dropped 7; count of bases not matched to a gene: 9. The CDR3 loop is CASSINPRGRSEAFF. The CDR3 DNA is TGTGCCAGTAGTATAAACCCCAGGGGGCGAAGTGAAGCTTTCTTT.

The V call is TRBV6-5, the J call TRBJ1-3; D gene ambiguous. Trimming cost V 2 bases and J 2 bases, with 10 bases left between them. The V gene's germline CDR1 is MNHEY and CDR2 SVGAGI. The CDR3 has 15 residues. CDR3 loop: CASSYRGFAGNTIYF. Written as DNA, the CDR3 is TGTGCCAGCAGTTACCGGGGTTTCGCTGGAAACACCATATATTTT.

The chain employs TRBV27 and TRBJ1-2; D is undetermined. From germline, CDR1 is MNHEY and CDR2 SMNVEV (reference sequence). V dropped 2 bases and J dropped 4 bases, with 17 bases sitting between them. This CDR3 contains 16 residues. CDR3 coding DNA: TGTGCCAGCAGTTTAAAGTACAGCGGACTAACCTATGGCTACACCTTC. Its protein product is CASSLKYSGLTYGYTF.

The rearrangement uses TRBV3-1 (or the pseudogene TRBV3-2) and TRBJ2-1; the match to TRBD2 covers 12 bases. CDR3 length: 15 residues. V was pared by 7 bases and J by 6 bases, with 7 bases of the junction left unmatched. Germline V lookup: CDR1 LGHDT, CDR2 YNNKEL (reference sequence). CDR3 sequence reads: CASTSSGGASNEQFF. In DNA, the CDR3 is TGTGCCAGCACATCTAGCGGGGGGGCGTCCAATGAGCAGTTCTTC.

The V call is TRBV11-2, the J call TRBJ2-5; D call uncertain. Looked up from germline, CDR1 is SGHAT and CDR2 is FQNNGV. This CDR3 is 12 amino acids long. Trimming removed 4 bases at V and 5 bases at J, with 8 bases between. This CDR3 reads CASSSPPETQYF. In nucleotides, the CDR3 is TGTGCCAGCAGCTCCCCTCCGGAGACCCAGTACTTC. Drawing the rest from reference TRBV11-2 and TRBJ2-5, the complete variable domain is EAGVAQSPRYKIIEKRQSVAFWCNPISGHATLYWYQQILGQGPKLLIQFQNNGVVDDSQLPKDRFSAERLKGVDSTLKIQPAKLEDSAVYLCASSSPPETQYFGPGTRLLVL.

This chain links TRBV5-1 with TRBJ1-6; D possibly corresponds to TRBD1 (5 bases). The V end was cut by 3 bases, the J end by 4 bases, with 14 bases between. Germline CDR1 and CDR2: SGHRS and YFSETQ. The length of the CDR3 is 16 residues. In nucleotides, the CDR3 is TGCGCCAGCAGCTCGGATGGGGGGGGATATAATTCACCCCTCCACTTT. It encodes CASSSDGGGYNSPLHF.

The chain recombines TRBV7-3 with TRBJ2-1; D remains unclear. The CDR3 is made up of 16 amino acids. Trimming removed 1 base at V and 6 bases at J, with 16 bases between. In germline, CDR1 is SGHTA, CDR2 FQGTGA. This CDR3 is CASSLNQPQLVNEQFF. CDR3 nucleotide sequence: TGTGCCAGCAGCTTAAATCAACCCCAACTTGTCAATGAGCAGTTCTTC.

The rearrangement joins TRBV5-1 to TRBJ2-1; tentative D call: TRBD2 (5 bases). This CDR3 has 16 amino acids. CDR1 is SGHRS and CDR2 is YFSETQ in the germline V gene. Deletions cut 4 bases from V and 0 bases from J, with 14 bases between. The CDR3 spells CASSPSSAGSYNEQFF. In DNA form, the CDR3 reads TGCGCCAGCAGCCCATCCTCCGCGGGCTCCTACAATGAGCAGTTCTTC.

J is TRBJ2-7 and V is TRBV12-3 or TRBV12-4; no reliable D call. Trimming shortened V by 6 bases and J by 5 bases, and 14 bases separated the two germline ends. CDR3 length: 13 residues. The CDR3 DNA follows: TGTGCCAGCAGCCCCGAGGTAGCCCACGAGCAGTACTTC. It codes for CASSPEVAHEQYF.

V usage is TRBV5-6 and J usage is TRBJ1-2, with 10 bases lining up with TRBD1. Germline CDR1 reads SGHDT; CDR2 reads YYEEEE. The CDR3 is 15 residues long. V shed 4 bases and J 3 bases; nucleotides not matched to a gene: 6. The DNA for the CDR3 is TGTGCCAGCAGCACTGACAGGGGGCTTTACTATGGCTACACCTTC. This sequence encodes CASSTDRGLYYGYTF.

This clone appeared a few times. This CDR3 is CASSPQGAWGTEAFF. As DNA, the CDR3 is TGTGCCAGCTCACCTCAGGGGGCATGGGGCACTGAAGCTTTCTTT. The J gene is TRBJ1-1, the V gene TRBV18, with TRBD1 matching 8 bases. This CDR3 has 15 residues. Trimming at V came to 3 bases and at J to 4 bases, leaving 7 bases not matched to a gene. CDR1 KGHSH and CDR2 LQKENI come from the germline V gene.

The chain employs TRBV6-5 and TRBJ2-1; TRBD2 might be the D (6 bases). There are 15 residues in the CDR3. Trimming stripped 7 bases from V and 0 bases from J, with 13 bases between. The germline V gene has CDR1 MNHEY and CDR2 SVGAGI. The CDR3 is CASTPRGSSYNEQFF. Here the CDR3 DNA reads TGTGCCAGCACCCCACGGGGGAGCTCCTACAATGAGCAGTTCTTC.

The chain couples TRBV28 to TRBJ2-7; no firm D call. The germline V and J ends were trimmed by 7 bases and 0 bases, with 16 bases remaining between them. Germline V gene data show CDR1 as MDHEN and CDR2 as SYDVKM. This CDR3 has 15 amino acids. CDR3: CASTTYSRASYEQYF. The CDR3 DNA follows: TGTGCCAGCACGACATACAGCCGAGCCTCCTACGAGCAGTACTTC.

In this sample, this clone turned up once. The genes are TRBV13 and TRBJ1-1; TRBD1 agrees at 7 bases. V gave up 6 bases and J gave up 6 bases; unmatched junction bases: 10. Germline V gene data show CDR1 as PRHDT and CDR2 as FYEKMQ (reference sequence). The CDR3 extends over 14 amino acids. As DNA, the CDR3 is TGTGCCAGCAGACAACAGGGGTTTCCGGCTGAAGCTTTCTTT. This encodes CASRQQGFPAEAFF.

The chain links TRBV3-1 (or the pseudogene TRBV3-2) to TRBJ2-3; D remains unclear. CDR1 and CDR2 from the germline V gene are LGHDT and YNNKEL (reference sequence). Trimming pared 2 bases from V and 2 bases from J, leaving 8 bases between. CDR3 length: 14 amino acids. CDR3 in amino acids: CASSQRDPTDTQYF. For the CDR3, the DNA is TGTGCCAGCAGCCAAAGAGATCCCACAGATACGCAGTATTTT.

The chain carries TRBV5-1 and TRBJ2-6; possibly TRBD1 for D (5 bases). CDR1 and CDR2 (germline): SGHRS, YFSETQ. The CDR3 is 16 amino acids. V lost 5 bases and J 0 bases, leaving 12 bases between the germline ends. The DNA for the CDR3 is TGCGCCAGCAGGACAGTTCGAGACTCTGGGGCCAACGTCCTGACTTTC. Translated, it gives CASRTVRDSGANVLTF.

The rearrangement uses TRBV6-5 and TRBJ2-7; D is unresolved. CDR3 length: 15 residues. Germline-derived CDR1 and CDR2 are MNHEY and SVGAGI. The V gene lost 7 bases and the J gene lost 1 base, with 17 bases spanning the gap. CDR3 coding DNA: TGTGCCAGCACCTATAGTTCACAGTCATCCTACGAGCAGTACTTC. It encodes CASTYSSQSSYEQYF.

This chain connects TRBV7-3 to TRBJ2-1; 9 positions agree with TRBD2. Germline V gene sequence: CDR1 SGHTA, CDR2 FQGTGA. V shed 5 bases, J shed 0 bases, and the junction held 2 bases outside the gene matches. This CDR3 spans 15 amino acids. CDR3 residues: CASSPAGGSYNEQFF. DNA of the CDR3: TGTGCCAGCAGCCCAGCGGGGGGCTCCTACAATGAGCAGTTCTTC.

The rearrangement uses TRBV25-1 and TRBJ1-2, with unresolved D. CDR1 is MGHDK, CDR2 SYGVNS, per germline. V dropped 3 bases and J dropped 8 bases, with 10 bases sitting between them. The CDR3 consists of 12 residues. CDR3: CASSEPQAGYTF. The DNA of the CDR3 is TGTGCCAGCAGTGAGCCCCAGGCGGGCTACACCTTC.